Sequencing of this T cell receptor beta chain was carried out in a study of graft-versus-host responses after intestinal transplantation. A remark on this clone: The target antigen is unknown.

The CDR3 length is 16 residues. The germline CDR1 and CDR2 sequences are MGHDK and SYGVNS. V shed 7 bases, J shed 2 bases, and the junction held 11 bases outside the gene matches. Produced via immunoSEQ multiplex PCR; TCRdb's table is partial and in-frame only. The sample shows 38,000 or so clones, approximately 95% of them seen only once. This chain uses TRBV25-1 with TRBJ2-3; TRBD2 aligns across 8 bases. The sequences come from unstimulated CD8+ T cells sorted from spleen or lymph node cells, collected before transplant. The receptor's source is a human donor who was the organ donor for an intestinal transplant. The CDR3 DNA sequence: TGTGCCAGCAAAGGTTTTAGCGGGGACATCACAGATACGCAGTATTTT. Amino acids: CASKGFSGDITDTQYF. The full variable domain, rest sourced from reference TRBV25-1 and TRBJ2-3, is EADIYQTPRYLVIGTGKKITLECSQTMGHDKMYWYQQDPGMELHLIHYSYGVNSTEKGDLSSESTVSRIRTEHFPLTLESARPSHTSQYLCASKGFSGDITDTQYFGPGTRLTVL.